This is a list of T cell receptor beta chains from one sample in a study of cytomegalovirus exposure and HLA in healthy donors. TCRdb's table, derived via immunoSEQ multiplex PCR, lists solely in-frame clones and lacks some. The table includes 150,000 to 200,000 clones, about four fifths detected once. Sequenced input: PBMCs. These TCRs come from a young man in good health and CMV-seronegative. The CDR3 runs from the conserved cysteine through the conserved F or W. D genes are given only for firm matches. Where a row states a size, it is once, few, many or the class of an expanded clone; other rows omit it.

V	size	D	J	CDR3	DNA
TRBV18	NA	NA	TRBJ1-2	CASSDSGSNYGYTF	TGTGCCAGCTCAGACTCAGGGTCTAACTATGGCTACACCTTC
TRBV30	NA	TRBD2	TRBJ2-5	CAWSASGFQETQYF	TGTGCCTGGAGTGCTAGCGGATTCCAAGAGACCCAGTACTTC
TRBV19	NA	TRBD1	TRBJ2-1	CASSGQGYNEQFF	TGTGCCAGTAGCGGACAGGGCTACAATGAGCAGTTCTTC
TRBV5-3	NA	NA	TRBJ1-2	CASVGQCYGYTF	TGTGCCAGTGTGGGCCAGTGCTATGGCTACACCTTC
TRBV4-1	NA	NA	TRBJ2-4	CASSQEPQGAKNIQYF	TGCGCCAGCAGCCAAGAACCCCAGGGGGCCAAAAACATTCAGTACTTC
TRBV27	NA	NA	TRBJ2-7	CASSSAYEQYF	TGTGCCAGCAGTTCTGCCTACGAGCAGTACTTC
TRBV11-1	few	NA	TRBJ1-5	CASSAGKGMNQPQHF	TGTGCCAGCAGCGCCGGGAAGGGTATGAATCAGCCCCAGCATTTT
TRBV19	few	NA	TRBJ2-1	CASSIRNGRLGDEQFF	TGTGCCAGTAGTATTCGAAACGGAAGACTTGGTGATGAGCAGTTCTTC
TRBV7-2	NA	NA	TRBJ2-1	CASSLVPASSYNEQFF	TGTGCCAGCAGCTTAGTCCCCGCCAGTTCCTACAATGAGCAGTTCTTC
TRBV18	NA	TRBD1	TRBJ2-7	CASSPPTGTGSYEQYF	TGTGCCAGCTCACCGCCAACCGGGACAGGGTCCTACGAGCAGTACTTC
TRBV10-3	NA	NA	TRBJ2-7	CAVEGQGVEQYF	TGTGCCGTGGAGGGTCAGGGCGTCGAGCAGTACTTC
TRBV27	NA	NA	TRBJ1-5	CASSASTRGNQPQHF	TGTGCCAGCAGTGCATCCACGAGGGGCAATCAGCCCCAGCATTTT
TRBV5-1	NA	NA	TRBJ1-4	CASSLERANEKLFF	TGCGCCAGCAGCTTGGAAAGAGCTAATGAAAAACTGTTTTTT
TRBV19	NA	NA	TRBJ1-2	CASSTPQGNYGYTF	TGTGCCAGTAGTACACCCCAGGGTAACTATGGCTACACCTTC
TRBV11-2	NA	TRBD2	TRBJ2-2	CASSFLAGDPPRELFF	TGTGCCAGCAGCTTTCTAGCGGGGGATCCCCCCCGGGAGCTGTTTTTT
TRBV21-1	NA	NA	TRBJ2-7	CASSKRHRGLYEQYF	TGTGCCAGCAGCAAAAGGCACAGGGGGCTATACGAGCAGTACTTC
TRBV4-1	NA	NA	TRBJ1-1	CASSKTVNTEAFF	TGCGCCAGCAGCAAGACAGTAAACACTGAAGCTTTCTTT
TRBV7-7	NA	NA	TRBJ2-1	CASSRGGGEGPGGEQFF	TGTGCTAGCAGCCGGGGAGGGGGGGAGGGTCCTGGTGGGGAGCAGTTCTTC
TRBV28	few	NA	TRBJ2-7	CASSLRYEQYF	TGTGCCAGCAGTCTCAGATACGAGCAGTACTTC
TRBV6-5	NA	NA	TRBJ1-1	CASSSWGGAFF	TGTGCCAGCAGCTCCTGGGGGGGAGCTTTCTTT
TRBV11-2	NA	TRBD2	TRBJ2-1	CASSSSLAGGPAYNEQFF	TGTGCCAGCAGCTCAAGCCTAGCGGGAGGGCCCGCCTACAATGAGCAGTTCTTC
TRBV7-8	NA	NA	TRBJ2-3	CASSLVTGTQYF	TGTGCCAGCAGCTTAGTGACGGGTACGCAGTATTTT
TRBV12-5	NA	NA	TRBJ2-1	CASGLLVDEQFF	TGTGCTAGTGGTTTACTAGTTGATGAGCAGTTCTTC
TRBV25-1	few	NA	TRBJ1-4	CASRPGDSNEKLFF	TGTGCCAGCAGACCAGGGGATTCTAATGAAAAACTGTTTTTT
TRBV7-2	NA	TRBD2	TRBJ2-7	CASSRSGSGYEQYF	TGTGCCAGCAGCCGTAGCGGGAGTGGCTACGAGCAGTACTTC
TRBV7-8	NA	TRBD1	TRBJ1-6	CASRFRRTGGNSPLHF	TGTGCCAGCAGATTTAGGAGGACAGGGGGTAATTCACCCCTCCACTTT
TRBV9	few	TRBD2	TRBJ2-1	CASSGRPGLAIYNEQFF	TGTGCCAGCAGCGGGAGACCGGGACTAGCGATCTACAATGAGCAGTTCTTC
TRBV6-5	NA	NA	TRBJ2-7	CASSYGRGSEQYF	TGTGCCAGCAGTTACGGAAGGGGATCCGAGCAGTACTTC
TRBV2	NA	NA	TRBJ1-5	CASTRARGSNQPQHF	TGTGCCAGCACTAGGGCTCGGGGGAGCAATCAGCCCCAGCATTTT
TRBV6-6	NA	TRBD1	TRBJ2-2	CASLDRGHGGELFF	TGTGCCAGCCTAGACAGGGGGCATGGCGGGGAGCTGTTTTTT
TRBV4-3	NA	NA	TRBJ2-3	CASSQGGSTDTQYF	TGCGCCAGCAGCCAAGGGGGCAGCACAGATACGCAGTATTTT
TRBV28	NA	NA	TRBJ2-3	CASSMGAKGGGTDTQYF	TGTGCCAGCAGTATGGGCGCCAAAGGGGGGGGCACAGATACGCAGTATTTT
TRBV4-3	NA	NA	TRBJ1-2	CASSHSGDGYTF	TGCGCCAGCAGCCATTCAGGGGATGGCTACACCTTC
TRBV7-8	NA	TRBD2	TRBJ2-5	CASSPLTSGIFEQYF	TGTGCCAGCAGCCCTTTGACTAGCGGGATATTTGAGCAGTACTTC
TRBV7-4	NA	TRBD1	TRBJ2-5	CLRQGQDQETQYF	TGCCTCAGACAGGGGCAAGACCAAGAGACCCAGTACTTC
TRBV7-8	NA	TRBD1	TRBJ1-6	CASSLGVKQGASYNSPLHF	TGTGCCAGCAGCTTAGGGGTGAAACAGGGGGCATCCTATAATTCACCCCTCCACTTT
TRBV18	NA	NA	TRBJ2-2	CASSLGGDARELFF	TGTGCCAGCTCACTGGGAGGCGACGCGCGGGAGCTGTTTTTT
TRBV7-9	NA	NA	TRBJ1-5	CASSLRGPPQHF	TGTGCCAGCAGCTTACGGGGTCCGCCCCAGCATTTT
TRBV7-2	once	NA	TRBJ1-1	CASSLVDSSRAFF	TGTGCCAGCAGCTTAGTGGACAGTTCCCGTGCTTTCTTT
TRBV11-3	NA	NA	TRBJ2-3	CASSLVAGSTDTQYF	TGTGCCAGCAGCTTAGTTGCGGGCAGCACAGATACGCAGTATTTT
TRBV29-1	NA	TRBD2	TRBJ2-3	CSVAGGRSTDTQYF	TGCAGCGTCGCCGGGGGGAGGAGCACAGATACGCAGTATTTT